The source of this T cell receptor beta chain is a study of OX40 agonist ivuxolimab in advanced cancers. Study context: With a range of about 23 to 85, age averaged approximately 54 years, and around 80% were male.

Germline values: CDR1 SGHVS, CDR2 FQNEAQ. J gave up 6 bases and V 6 bases, and 8 bases lay outside the gene matches. CDR3 size: 15 residues. Study observations and caveats: CD8+ T cells (on average) carried more expanded clones than CD4+ T cells. Those patients achieving a partial response at 0.1-3.0 mg/kg showed among the lowest clonal expansion.

This clone occurred once. Its antigen is undetermined. Measured with immunoSEQ multiplex PCR; TCRdb has only the in-frame clones, and not every one. The sample holds about 89,000 clones; approximately 90% are singletons and the top ten take roughly 0.75%. This clonotype was sampled from an adult with an advanced solid tumor such as melanoma, head and neck, liver or kidney cancer. The chain has TRBV7-8 and TRBJ2-2; the match to TRBD1 covers 9 bases. The material sequenced was CD4+ or CD8+ T cells sorted from blood, taken in a trial of the OX40 agonist ivuxolimab. DNA for the CDR3: TGTGCCAGCAGGGGTACCGGGACAGGGTCCGGGGAGCTGTTTTTT. Translating gives CASRGTGTGSGELFF. Filled out from reference TRBV7-8 and TRBJ2-2, the complete variable domain reads GAGVSQSPRYKVAKRGQDVALRCDPISGHVSLFWYQQALGQGPEFLTYFQNEAQLDKSGLPSDRFFAERPEGSVSTLKIQRTQQEDSAVYLCASRGTGTGSGELFFGEGSRLTVL.